The 2 T cell receptor beta chains presented below share a single source sample, sequenced in a study of blood T cells in healthy people across ages. Then a second PCR, running about 6 to 12 cycles, was carried out with a sample-barcoded 5' primer and a J-beta primer mix. TCRdb recomputed calls from the 5' RACE reads with MiXCR, one row per CDR3 protein. The sample includes 700,000 to 1,000,000 distinct CDR3 sequences, around two fifths of them seen just once. Sequenced sample: blood. The receptors were gathered from a man aged 55-75 years in good health.

The CDR3 bases are TGTGCCACGTCGGCAGATACGCAGTATTTT. Protein product: CATSADTQYF. The genes are TRBV7-2 and TRBJ2-3; D is undetermined. The CDR3 has 10 residues. Germline CDR1 reads SGHTA; CDR2 reads FQGNSA. V dropped 10 bases and J dropped 4 bases, with 6 bases sitting between them. Supplemented by reference TRBV7-2 and TRBJ2-3, the full variable domain reads GAGVSQSPSNKVTEKGKDVELRCDPISGHTALYWYRQSLGQGLEFLIYFQGNSAPDKSGLPSDRFSAERTGGSVSTLTIQRTQQEDSAVYLCATSADTQYFGPGTRLTVL.

At least ten counts were recorded for this clonotype. This chain uses TRBV13 with TRBJ2-6; no firm D call. Per germline, CDR1 PRHDT and CDR2 FYEKMQ (reference sequence). Trimming removed 5 bases at V and 0 bases at J, with 8 bases between. CDR3 length: 15 amino acids. CDR3 protein: CASSRRNSGANVLTF. Written as DNA, the CDR3 is TGTGCCAGCAGCCGACGGAACTCTGGGGCCAACGTCCTGACTTTC.